This T cell receptor beta chain was identified during a study of CD8 T cells in Susac syndrome. Sequencing of TCR beta was carried out in blood CD8+ and CD4+ T cells. FACS enriched CD8+ TEMRA cells, while bulk CD8+ and CD4+ were negatively isolated. After extraction with the RNeasy kit, roughly 0.45 to 1 ug of the RNA was reverse transcribed using random hexamers. TCRdb fed the immunoSEQ multiplex PCR reads into MiXCR, producing one record per CDR3 protein. In the table there are more than 150,000 distinct CDR3 sequences, about 91% of which are singletons. There are 17 residues in the CDR3. V lost 2 bases and J lost 9, with 24 bases in between. Germline V CDR1 and CDR2: MNHEY, SVGAGI. General study results and limits: TCR sequencing and HLA analysis covered a relatively small number of individuals.

On this clonotype: Its antigen is unidentified.

The receptor was derived from a human donor in good health. This chain connects TRBV6-5 to TRBJ2-3; D may be TRBD2 (5 bases). Sequenced sample: CD4+ T cells from PBMCs. CDR3 amino acids: CASSYPEQNRGQKTQYF. Here the CDR3 DNA reads TGTGCCAGCAGTTACCCCGAACAAAACAGAGGGCAAAAGACGCAGTATTTT.